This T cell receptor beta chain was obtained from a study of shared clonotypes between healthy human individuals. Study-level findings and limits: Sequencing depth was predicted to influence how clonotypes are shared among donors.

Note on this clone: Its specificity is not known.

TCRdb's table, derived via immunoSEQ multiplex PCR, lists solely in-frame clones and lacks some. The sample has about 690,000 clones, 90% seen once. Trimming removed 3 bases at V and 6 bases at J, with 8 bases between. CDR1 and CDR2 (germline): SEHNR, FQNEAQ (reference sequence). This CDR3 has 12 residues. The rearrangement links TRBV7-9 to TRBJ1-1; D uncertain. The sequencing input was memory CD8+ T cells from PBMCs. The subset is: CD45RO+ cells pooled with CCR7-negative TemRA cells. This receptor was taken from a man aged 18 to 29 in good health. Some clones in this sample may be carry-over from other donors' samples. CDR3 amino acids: CASSFLKPEAFF. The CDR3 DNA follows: TGTGCCAGCAGCTTTTTGAAACCTGAAGCTTTCTTT.